This TCR beta chain was obtained from a study of blood T cell repertoires in COVID-19. Assay: immunoSEQ multiplex PCR; the TCRdb copy retains only in-frame clones and omits some. Seen here are 500,000 to 600,000 clones, 85% to 90% observed once, and the top ten hold 7.8%. Germline assignment: CDR1 GTSNPN and CDR2 SVGIG (reference sequence). V was shortened by 0 bases and J by 10 bases, with 15 bases between the two germline ends. There are 13 residues in the CDR3. The chain links TRBV30 to TRBJ1-1; unclear D gene. Sequences were obtained from peripheral blood. The clonotype originates from a woman between 50 and 59 years old with COVID-19, enrolled during active disease. CDR3 residues: CAWSVSLGLGAFF. CDR3 DNA sequence: TGTGCCTGGAGTGTAAGTCTGGGCTTGGGAGCTTTCTTT.